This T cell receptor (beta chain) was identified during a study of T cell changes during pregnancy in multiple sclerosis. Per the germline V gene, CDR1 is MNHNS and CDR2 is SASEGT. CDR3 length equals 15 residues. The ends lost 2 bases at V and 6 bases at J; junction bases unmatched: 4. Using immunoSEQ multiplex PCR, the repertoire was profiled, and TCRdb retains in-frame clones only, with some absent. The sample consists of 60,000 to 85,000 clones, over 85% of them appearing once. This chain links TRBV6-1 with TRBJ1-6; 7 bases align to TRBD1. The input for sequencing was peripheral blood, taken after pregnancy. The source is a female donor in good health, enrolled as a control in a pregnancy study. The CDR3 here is CASSELDRFNSPLHF. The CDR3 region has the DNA TGTGCCAGCAGTGAATTGGACAGGTTTAATTCACCCCTCCACTTT.